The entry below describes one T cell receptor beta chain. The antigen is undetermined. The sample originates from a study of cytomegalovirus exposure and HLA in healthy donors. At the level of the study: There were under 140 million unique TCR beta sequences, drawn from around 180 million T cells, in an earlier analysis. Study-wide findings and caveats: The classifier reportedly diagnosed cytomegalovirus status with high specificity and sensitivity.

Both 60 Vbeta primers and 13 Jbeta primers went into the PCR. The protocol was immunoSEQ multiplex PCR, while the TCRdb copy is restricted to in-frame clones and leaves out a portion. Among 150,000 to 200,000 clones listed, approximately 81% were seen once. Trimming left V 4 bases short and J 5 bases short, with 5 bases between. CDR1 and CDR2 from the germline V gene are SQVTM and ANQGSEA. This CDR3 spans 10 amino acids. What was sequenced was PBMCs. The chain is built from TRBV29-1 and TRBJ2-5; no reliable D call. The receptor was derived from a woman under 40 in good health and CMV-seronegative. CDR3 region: CSVVGETQYF. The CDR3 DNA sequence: TGCAGCGTTGTCGGGGAGACCCAGTACTTC.